The entry below gives a single TCR beta chain sequence along with its context. These data originate in a study of blood T cell repertoires in COVID-19. Study as a whole: The analysed material was cDNA or gDNA that came from T cells, B-cell-depleted T cells, or PBMCs.

Libraries were prepared by immunoSEQ multiplex PCR; TCRdb keeps only in-frame clonotypes and omits some of them. There are a few hundred thousand clones in the sample; approximately 88% occur only once, and around 4.6% lies in the top ten. The ends lost 5 bases at V and 2 bases at J; junction bases unmatched: 9. The CDR3 is made up of 18 amino acids. CDR1 and CDR2 (germline): SGHAT, FQNNGV. Participants' reported clinical history set cohort assignment. The chain employs TRBV11-2 and TRBJ2-1, with 13 bases fitting TRBD2. Sample: PBMCs or T cells enriched from blood (not recorded which). The receptor's source is a man aged 25-45 years who had recovered from COVID-19. The DNA for the CDR3 is TGTGCCAGCAGCCCAGTGACTAGCGGGAGGAGAACCTACAATGAGCAGTTCTTC. It specifies CASSPVTSGRRTYNEQFF.